This T cell receptor beta chain comes out of a study of PD-L1 blockade in urothelial cancer. Unmatched junction bases numbered 3, after V lost 5 bases and J lost 3 bases. CDR1 SQVTM and CDR2 ANQGSEA come from the germline V gene. This CDR3 has 13 amino acids. TCRdb keeps only in-frame clones here, not all; method: immunoSEQ multiplex PCR. This table has about 20,000 clones, about 90% appearing once. This specimen consisted of PBMCs, obtained around atezolizumab (anti-PD-L1) treatment. This TCR was recovered from a man in his fifties or sixties with urothelial cancer. This chain uses TRBV29-1 with TRBJ2-1, with TRBD1 matching 8 bases. The CDR3 DNA reads TGCAGCGTTACCGGGACAGGCTACAATGAGCAGTTCTTC. It codes for CSVTGTGYNEQFF.